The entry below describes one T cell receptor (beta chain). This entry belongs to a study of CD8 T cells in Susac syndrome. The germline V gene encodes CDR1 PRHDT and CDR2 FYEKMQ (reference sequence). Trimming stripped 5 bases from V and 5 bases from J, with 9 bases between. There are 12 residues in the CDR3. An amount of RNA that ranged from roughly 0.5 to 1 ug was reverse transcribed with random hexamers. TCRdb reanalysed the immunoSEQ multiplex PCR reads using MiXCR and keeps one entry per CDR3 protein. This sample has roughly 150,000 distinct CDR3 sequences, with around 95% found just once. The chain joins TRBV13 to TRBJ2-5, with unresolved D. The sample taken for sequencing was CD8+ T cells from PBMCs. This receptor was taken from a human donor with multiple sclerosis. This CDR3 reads CASSLQTETQYF. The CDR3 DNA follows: TGTGCCAGCAGCCTCCAAACTGAGACCCAGTACTTC.